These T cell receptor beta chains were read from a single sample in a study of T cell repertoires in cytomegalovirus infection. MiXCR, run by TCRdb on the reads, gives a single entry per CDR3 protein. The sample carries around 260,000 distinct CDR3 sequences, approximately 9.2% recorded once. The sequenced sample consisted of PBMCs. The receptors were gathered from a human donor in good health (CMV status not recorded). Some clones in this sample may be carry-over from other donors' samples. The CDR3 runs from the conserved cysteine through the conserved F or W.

CASSLEGIDGYTF,TRBV5-1,TRBJ1-2
CASMGSTGYSPLHF,TRBV28,TRBJ1-6
CASSPRTDMNTEAFF,TRBV5-1,TRBJ1-1
CASSYVGDKTGELFF,TRBV6-2/TRBV6-3,TRBJ2-2
CASSRNTEAFF,TRBV7-2,TRBJ1-1
CASSAWGQAQNTEAFF,TRBV18,TRBJ1-1
CSARRGQNQPQHF,TRBV20-1,TRBJ1-5
CASSGRLAGAPKNIQYF,TRBV7-2,TRBJ2-4
CASSEPQTRYEQFF,TRBV6-1,TRBJ2-1
CASSTDRRDTQYF,TRBV7-2,TRBJ2-3
CSARPGLAGAQGYF,TRBV20-1,TRBJ2-7
CASSHKYRGESYEQYF,TRBV14,TRBJ2-7
CSVYDTEAFF,TRBV29-1,TRBJ1-1
CASSLSTGSPLHF,TRBV7-8,TRBJ1-6
CASRPSTGGPVEQYF,TRBV11-1,TRBJ2-7
CASSLGSGGHGTDTQYF,TRBV7-2,TRBJ2-3
CASSLGRGFEAFF,TRBV28,TRBJ1-1
CASSPRRTGTVYEQYF,TRBV7-2,TRBJ2-7
CASSQEGGGNSPLHF,TRBV4-1,TRBJ1-6